This T cell receptor beta chain was sequenced for a study of CD8 T cells in ankylosing spondylitis. Study-wide results and caveats: Clones tied to disease were said to be significantly enriched in matched ankylosing spondylitis synovial fluid. Disease-associated clones were CD8+ and fairly uncommon in peripheral blood. Among TCR beta sequences, a motif of eight highly homologous variants appeared characteristic of ankylosing spondylitis blood.

Trimming removed 8 bases from V and 2 bases from J, with 12 bases in between. CDR1 and CDR2 (germline): SNHLY, FYNNEI. This CDR3 has 14 residues. Note on this clonotype: What it binds is unknown.

TCRdb reanalysed the 5' RACE reads using MiXCR and keeps one entry per CDR3 protein. The sample contains 150,000 or so distinct CDR3 sequences, 9.8% of which appear only once. This clonotype was obtained from a female donor with ankylosing spondylitis or in good health (not recorded which). This sequence joins TRBV2 and TRBJ2-2; D gene ambiguous. The sequenced material came from blood, either unsorted or a sorted T cell fraction (not recorded which). For the CDR3, the DNA is TGTGCCAGCGAAGGTGGAGAAAACACCGGGGAGCTGTTTTTT. It codes for CASEGGENTGELFF.